This T cell receptor beta chain is drawn from a study of blood T cells in healthy people across ages. For the study at large: Using template switching, researchers captured about one barcoded beta molecule for each two T cells.

The authors ran a second PCR of 7 to 11 cycles using a sample-barcoded 5' primer and a J-beta primer mix. Sequencing yielded, for each sample, at least 2.5 million paired-end reads carrying CDR3. TCRdb re-analysed the 5' RACE reads in MiXCR, keeping a single row per CDR3 protein. This table holds 1.5 million to 2 million distinct CDR3 sequences, about 31% found once. Germline CDR1 and CDR2: DFQATT and SNEGSKA (reference sequence). CDR3 length: 14 residues. Trimming stripped 0 bases from V and 6 bases from J, with 13 bases between. This clonotype came up a few times. Sequencing was done on a sample of blood. The receptor was derived from a woman in her 30s in good health. This sequence joins TRBV20-1 and TRBJ2-3; the D gene could be TRBD1 or TRBD2 (5 bases each). Written as DNA, the CDR3 is TGCAGTGCTAGAGATGGGAGCCGACAGGATACGCAGTATTTT. Translation: CSARDGSRQDTQYF.